Each of the 23 T cell receptor beta chains below was sequenced from the same sample in a study of T cells in Graves' hyperthyroidism and ophthalmopathy. There were TCR beta CDR3 regions amplified from RNA transcripts. First-round RT-PCR with HTBI primers amplified the TCR CDR3 region. One entry per CDR3 protein, called by TCRdb with MiXCR from the multiplex PCR reads. This sample yields over 650,000 distinct CDR3 sequences, of which 40% to 55% are seen a single time; less than 9% belongs to the top ten. The specimen was peripheral blood or thyroid tissue (not recorded which). The receptor set was obtained from an adult man with Graves' disease, either hyperthyroidism or ophthalmopathy (not recorded which).

This clonotype was picked up one time. The rearrangement links TRBV5-1 to TRBJ1-5; D may be TRBD1 (5 bases). CDR1 is SGHRS, CDR2 YFSETQ, per germline. V lost 0 bases, J lost 6 bases, and 13 bases lay in between. The length of the CDR3 is 15 residues. For the CDR3, the DNA is TGCGCCAGCAGCTTGGGGGGGGAGCGACGTCAGCCCCAGCATTTT. As protein: CASSLGGERRQPQHF.

Regarding this clonotype: A much larger clonotype is one base distant, so this may be a read error. The CDR3 is CAGSIERTVNSPLHF. The CDR3 DNA is TGTGCCGGTAGTATAGAGCGGACAGTGAATTCACCCCTCCACTTT. The chain joins TRBV7-2 to TRBJ1-6; possibly TRBD1 for D (6 bases). CDR1 and CDR2 (germline): SGHTA, FQGNSA. V was pared by 11 bases and J by 7 bases, with 21 bases between. The CDR3 extends over 15 amino acids. Complete variable domain (other parts from reference TRBV7-2 and TRBJ1-6): GAGVSQSPSNKVTEKGKDVELRCDPISGHTALYWYRQSLGQGLEFLIYFQGNSAPDKSGLPSDRFSAERTGGSVSTLTIQRTQQEDSAVYLCAGSIERTVNSPLHFGNGTRLTVT.

This clonotype has only one observation. This chain joins TRBV7-9 and TRBJ1-1, with a tentative D call TRBD1 (6 bases). Germline CDR1 SEHNR, CDR2 FQNEAQ (reference sequence). The CDR3 consists of 15 residues. The V gene lost 3 bases and the J gene lost 3 bases, with 14 bases spanning the gap. CDR3 loop: CASSFGTYYYTEAFF. Here the CDR3 DNA reads TGTGCCAGCAGCTTTGGGACATACTATTACACTGAAGCTTTCTTT.

The CDR3, as DNA: TGCAGCGTTAGACGTCTGAGCTCTGGAAACACCATATATTTT. The encoded protein is CSVRRLSSGNTIYF. J is TRBJ1-3 and V is TRBV29-1, with unresolved D. The CDR3 totals 14 residues. V lost 5 bases to trimming and J lost 0 bases, with 11 bases between them. Per the germline V gene, CDR1 is SQVTM and CDR2 is ANQGSEA.

This clonotype was seen ten or more times. The rearrangement joins TRBV7-9 to TRBJ1-3; a possible D gene is TRBD1 (5 bases). V dropped 2 bases and J dropped 1 base, with 6 bases sitting between them. The CDR3 covers 14 residues. Germline V gives CDR1 SEHNR, CDR2 FQNEAQ (reference sequence). The CDR3 DNA reads as TGTGCCAGCAGCTTACCAGGGTCTGGAAACACCATATATTTT. Amino acids: CASSLPGSGNTIYF.

This clonotype was counted only a few times. The V call is TRBV12-3 or TRBV12-4, the J call TRBJ1-2, with TRBD1 identical over 10 bases. The V and J ends lost 6 bases and 7 bases, in that order; junction bases with no gene match: 5. The CDR3 consists of 13 residues. CDR3 bases: TGTGCCAGCAGCCAGACAGGGGGCGTTGGCTACACCTTC. It is translated as CASSQTGGVGYTF.

This clonotype occurred a few times. This rearrangement joins TRBV12-3 or TRBV12-4 to TRBJ2-2; 13 nucleotides agree with TRBD2. The CDR3 totals 15 residues. With 6 bases clipped from V and 6 bases from J, the junction kept 4 bases outside the gene matches. The CDR3 DNA reads TGTGCCAGCAGCCAAACTAGCGGGGGGGCCGGGGAGCTGTTTTTT. This codes for CASSQTSGGAGELFF.

This rearrangement joins TRBV6-5 to TRBJ2-5; either TRBD1 or TRBD2 may supply D (6 bases each). Germline assignment: CDR1 MNHEY and CDR2 SVGAGI. Trimming removed 2 bases at V and 2 bases at J, with 15 bases between. CDR3 length equals 16 residues. Written as DNA, the CDR3 is TGTGCCAGCAGTTACAGAGGAACAGGGAGGCAAGAGACCCAGTACTTC. This gives the protein CASSYRGTGRQETQYF.

In nucleotides, the CDR3 is TGTGCCAGCAGTGTATCCCGGGACAGGGCGGACGAGCAGTACTTC. Translating gives CASSVSRDRADEQYF. The chain recombines TRBV25-1 with TRBJ2-7; 9 bases fit TRBD1. CDR1 and CDR2 (germline): MGHDK, SYGVNS. The J segment lost 5 bases and the V segment lost 4 bases, leaving 9 bases of the junction unmatched. This CDR3 is 15 amino acids long.

In its sample, this clonotype was seen a few times. The chain carries TRBV6-5 and TRBJ1-2; D ambiguous. The V gene's germline CDR1 is MNHEY and CDR2 SVGAGI. V lost 5 bases and J 0 bases, leaving 7 bases between the germline ends. The CDR3 extends over 13 amino acids. The CDR3 DNA sequence: TGTGCCAGCAGTCTTCATTCTAACTATGGCTACACCTTC. The encoded protein is CASSLHSNYGYTF.

The genes are TRBV13 and TRBJ1-2; D ambiguous. Germline V gene lookup returns CDR1 PRHDT and CDR2 FYEKMQ (reference sequence). The CDR3 extends over 14 amino acids. V was clipped by 5 bases and J by 1 base, with 11 bases between them. The CDR3 DNA is TGTGCCAGCAGCCAATTTTCGGTTAACTATGGCTACACCTTC. Translated: CASSQFSVNYGYTF.

In its sample, this clonotype was seen a few times. The gene calls are TRBV9 and TRBJ2-5; maybe TRBD1 (6 bases). This CDR3 contains 14 residues. The germline V and J ends were trimmed by 4 bases and 3 bases, with 13 bases remaining between them. The V gene's germline CDR1 is SGDLS and CDR2 YYNGEE. The CDR3 spells CASSPQTGKETQYF. The CDR3, as DNA: TGTGCCAGCAGCCCCCAAACAGGGAAAGAGACCCAGTACTTC.

The gene calls are TRBV27 and TRBJ2-5; no firm D call. The germline gives CDR1 MNHEY, CDR2 SMNVEV (reference sequence). CDR3 length: 14 amino acids. Trimming cost V 6 bases and J 5 bases, with 16 bases left between them. This CDR3 reads CASRPYERSETQYF. The CDR3 DNA is TGTGCCAGCAGGCCATATGAGAGGTCTGAGACCCAGTACTTC.

In the case of this clonotype: A much more abundant neighbour one base away suggests this may be a read error. The rearrangement links TRBV5-1 to TRBJ2-2; D possibly corresponds to TRBD2 (5 bases). The CDR3 extends over 14 amino acids. V lost 7 bases to trimming and J lost 6 bases, with 16 bases between them. Per the germline V gene, CDR1 is SGHRS and CDR2 is YFSETQ. The CDR3 loop is CASGSTGYAGELFF. The CDR3 nucleotides are TGCGCCAGCGGCTCGACGGGGTACGCCGGGGAGCTGTTTTTT.

This clonotype was recorded a few times. The chain employs TRBV5-1 and TRBJ1-1; unclear D gene. The CDR3 length is 11 residues. The V gene's germline CDR1 is SGHRS and CDR2 YFSETQ. Trimming left V 5 bases short and J 7 bases short, with 9 bases between. In nucleotides, the CDR3 is TGCGCCAGCAGGGCCGGAGGTGAAGCTTTCTTT. Amino acids: CASRAGGEAFF.

The chain couples TRBV14 to TRBJ1-2, with D perhaps TRBD1 (5 bases). Germline V gene lookup returns CDR1 SGHDN and CDR2 FVKESK. V lost 0 bases and J lost 6, with 11 bases in between. There are 14 residues in the CDR3. The CDR3 region has the DNA TGTGCCAGCAGCCAAGAGGACAACCTAAATGGCTACACCTTC. Protein sequence: CASSQEDNLNGYTF. Drawing the rest from reference TRBV14 and TRBJ1-2, the complete variable domain is EAGVTQFPSHSVIEKGQTVTLRCDPISGHDNLYWYRRVMGKEIKFLLHFVKESKQDESGMPNNRFLAERTGGTYSTLKVQPAELEDSGVYFCASSQEDNLNGYTFGSGTRLTVV.

This clonotype showed up just a few times. The genes are TRBV12-3 or TRBV12-4 and TRBJ2-5; possible D gene TRBD2, 6 bases. V was clipped by 7 bases and J by 5 bases, with 14 bases between them. This CDR3 comprises 13 residues. CDR3 in DNA: TGTGCCAGCATCCACTCCAGCGGGGAGACCCAGTACTTC. This gives the protein CASIHSSGETQYF.

The rearrangement links TRBV19 to TRBJ1-4; possibly TRBD1 for D (6 bases). The germline gives CDR1 LNHDA, CDR2 SQIVND (reference sequence). The CDR3 is made up of 16 amino acids. The V and J ends lost 5 bases and 0 bases respectively, with 13 bases between them. The CDR3 region is CASSAIGQPTNEKLFF. The CDR3 DNA reads as TGTGCCAGTAGTGCCATCGGACAGCCAACTAATGAAAAACTGTTTTTT.

This clonotype came up many times. The chain carries TRBV7-8 and TRBJ1-1, with a possible D match to TRBD1 (6 bases). The CDR3 runs 14 residues. Germline lookup yields CDR1 SGHVS and CDR2 FQNEAQ. V was pared by 5 bases and J by 2 bases, with 12 bases between. The CDR3 reads CASSPSRGNTEAFF. CDR3 nucleotides: TGTGCCAGCAGCCCCTCCAGGGGTAACACTGAAGCTTTCTTT.

This clonotype occurred a few times. The J gene is TRBJ1-2, the V gene TRBV25-1, with a weak D call TRBD1 (6 bases). Per the germline V gene, CDR1 is MGHDK and CDR2 is SYGVNS. The CDR3 is made up of 13 amino acids. The V and J ends lost 2 bases and 8 bases respectively, with 12 bases between them. CDR3 sequence (DNA): TGTGCCAGCAGTGAAACCTACAGGGTCGGCTACACCTTC. Translation: CASSETYRVGYTF.

This clonotype has a single count. One junction end disagrees with the germline gene, perhaps due to a read error. The V gene is TRBV25-1, the J gene TRBJ1-3, with 10 positions matching TRBD1. Germline CDR1 and CDR2: MGHDK and SYGVNS. The CDR3 totals 14 residues. The CDR3 nucleotides are TGTGCCAGCGGTAGACAGGGGGCTGGAGACACCATATATTTT. Translating it yields CASGRQGAGDTIYF.

This clonotype has a handful of counts. This chain joins TRBV7-2 and TRBJ1-1; 8 nucleotides align to TRBD1. CDR1 and CDR2 from the germline V gene are SGHTA and FQGNSA. V trimming: 3 bases; J trimming: 4 bases; junction bases outside the gene matches: 1. The CDR3 covers 13 residues. Here the CDR3 DNA reads TGTGCCAGCAGCTTTCAGGGGGCCACTGAAGCTTTCTTT. This translates into CASSFQGATEAFF.

The rearrangement joins TRBV7-8 to TRBJ1-4, with 8 bases fitting TRBD1. This CDR3 contains 15 residues. Germline CDR1 reads SGHVS; CDR2 reads FQNEAQ. V lost 4 bases and J lost 3; bases outside the gene matches: 4. The CDR3 protein is CASSSGTGPNEKLFF. The CDR3, as DNA: TGTGCCAGCAGCTCCGGGACAGGACCTAATGAAAAACTGTTTTTT.